The clone carrying this T cell receptor beta chain was seen repeatedly, ten times or more. Its antigen is undetermined. These data originate in a study of identical twins. Study-wide findings and caveats: Models came in too low on out-of-frame TCR alpha sharing in monozygotic twins. Twin pairs had excess sharing that was weaker in beta out-of-frame sequences. Cross-sectional statistical analysis was relied on for the conclusions, without the same donors being followed.

Germline loops: CDR1 SEHNR, CDR2 FQNEAQ (reference sequence). Trimming stripped 3 bases from V and 3 bases from J, with 15 bases between. The CDR3 totals 15 residues. The authors used template switching to add a universal primer site and gave cDNA unique molecular identifiers. In TCRdb, the 5' RACE reads were re-called with MiXCR into one record per CDR3 protein. The sample includes roughly 350,000 distinct CDR3 sequences, around 9.7% of them seen just once. The sequence was obtained from a woman in her forties or fifties in good health. The chain couples TRBV7-9 to TRBJ2-7; the D gene could be TRBD1 or TRBD2 (5 bases each). The sequencing input was naive T cells sorted from blood. The CDR3 loop reads CASSLVLGDVYEQYF. The DNA of the CDR3 is TGTGCCAGCAGCTTGGTTTTGGGGGATGTCTACGAGCAGTACTTC.